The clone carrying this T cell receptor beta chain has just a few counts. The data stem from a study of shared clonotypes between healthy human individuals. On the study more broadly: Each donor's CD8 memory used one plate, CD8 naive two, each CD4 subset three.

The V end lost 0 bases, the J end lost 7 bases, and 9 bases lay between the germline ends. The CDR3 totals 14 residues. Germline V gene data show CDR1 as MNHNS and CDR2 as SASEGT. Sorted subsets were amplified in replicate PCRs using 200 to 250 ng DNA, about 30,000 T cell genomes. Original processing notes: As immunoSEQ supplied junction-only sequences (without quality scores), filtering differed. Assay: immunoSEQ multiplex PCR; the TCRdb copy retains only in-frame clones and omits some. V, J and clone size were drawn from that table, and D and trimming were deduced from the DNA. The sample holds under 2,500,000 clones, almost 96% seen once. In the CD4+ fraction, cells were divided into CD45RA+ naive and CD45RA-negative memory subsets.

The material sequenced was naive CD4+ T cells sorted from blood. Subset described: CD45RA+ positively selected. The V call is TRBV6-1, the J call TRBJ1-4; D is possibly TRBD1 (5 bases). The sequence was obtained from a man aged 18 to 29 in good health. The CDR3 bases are TGTGCCAGCAGTGAAGCAAGGGGCGGTGAAAAACTGTTTTTT. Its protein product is CASSEARGGEKLFF.